Listed below are T cell receptor beta chains from one sample, sequenced in a study of tumor-infiltrating lymphocytes in localized non-small cell lung cancer. This table comes from immunoSEQ multiplex PCR, and its TCRdb copy is limited to in-frame clones, with some not included. The sample carries 15,000 or so clones, less than 80% recorded once. The sequenced material came from lung tumor tissue. The receptors shown here come from a human donor with non-small cell lung cancer. CDR3s include the opening cysteine and the closing phenylalanine or tryptophan. The D gene is left open where the match is weak. For some rows the clone size is stated as once, few or many, or as a class when expanded; others skip it.

cdr3_nt | cdr3_aa | d_call | j_call | clone_size | v_call
TGCAGCGTCGGTACAGTGGGCTACGAGCAGTACTTC | CSVGTVGYEQYF | NA | TRBJ2-7 | NA | TRBV29-1
TGTGCCAGCAGTGAAGTTTACAGGGGGAGTCGGACCCAGCATTTT | CASSEVYRGSRTQHF | TRBD1 | TRBJ1-5 | NA | TRBV2
TGTGCCGCCTCCCCCGGACGAAGAGGGACCTACGAGCAGTACTTC | CAASPGRRGTYEQYF | NA | TRBJ2-7 | few | TRBV10-3
TGTGCCATCAGTGAGTCCGTGGGTGCTAGCGGGAGGGTCGGTGAGCAGTTCTTC | CAISESVGASGRVGEQFF | TRBD2 | TRBJ2-1 | NA | TRBV10-3
TGTGCCAGCAGCCTAACGATGCTAGCCAAAAACATTCAGTACTTC | CASSLTMLAKNIQYF | NA | TRBJ2-4 | NA | TRBV5-6
TGTGCCAGCAGCTTAGAGGTAGGGGGTAGTACTGAAGCTTTCTTT | CASSLEVGGSTEAFF | NA | TRBJ1-1 | NA | TRBV7-3
TGTGCCAGCAGCCAAGACCCCAGCGGGATGGGAGATACGCAGTATTTT | CASSQDPSGMGDTQYF | TRBD2 | TRBJ2-3 | NA | TRBV4-2
TGTGCCAGCTCACCCTGGACTAGCGGGACTACAGATACGCAGTATTTT | CASSPWTSGTTDTQYF | TRBD2 | TRBJ2-3 | NA | TRBV18
TGTGCCAGCAGCTTAACTCAGGGGGGTTCCTATGGCTACACCTTC | CASSLTQGGSYGYTF | TRBD1 | TRBJ1-2 | medium-sized | TRBV7-3
TGTGCCTGGAGTGGGATAAGAATCTCTGGAAACACCATATATTTT | CAWSGIRISGNTIYF | NA | TRBJ1-3 | NA | TRBV30
TGTGCCAGCAAGACTCCAACCTACGAGCAGTACTTC | CASKTPTYEQYF | NA | TRBJ2-7 | NA | TRBV2